Reported below is one T cell receptor (beta chain). Its antigen remains unidentified. The conserved phenylalanine or tryptophan normally closing the CDR3 is absent here, so this likely arose from a read error. These data come from a study of regulatory T cells in long-lasting Graves disease (dated by TCRdb to the early 2020s). Study-level background: Persistent Graves' disease was defined as persistently positive TSH receptor autoantibodies together with antithyroid drug treatment for over 5 years. A total of around 35 samples underwent TCR sequencing, from about 13 patients with persistent Graves' disease and 20 or so patients with newly diagnosed Graves' disease. Peripheral blood TCR sequencing and RNA sequencing compared persistent Graves' disease patients with newly diagnosed Graves' disease patients. The study took place in China and was registered as a clinical trial. Persistent Graves' disease patients in the clinical cohort had taken antithyroid drugs for 8 to 12 years on average. General study outcomes and caveats: The study examined only peripheral blood because the primary lesion, thyroid tissue, could not be accessed. The authors noted that the small sample size was a limitation that may lower accuracy. TRBV28, TRBJ1-2 and TRBJ2-5 were preferentially used in persistent disease, while TRBV20-1 and TRBJ2-1 were favored in newly diagnosed disease. Compared with newly diagnosed patients, patients with persistent Graves' disease had lower TCR Shannon entropy and fewer highly expanded clones, which suggests clonal expansion. More public clonotypes were shared among persistent patients (roughly 2,700) than among newly diagnosed patients (under 1,000). Sequencing and analysis were limited to the TCR beta chain.

Library preparation was by multiplex PCR. The sequencer listed for this sample is Illumina HiSeq 4000. iRepertoire HTBI primers and Arm-PCR amplification of CDR3 regions were used to construct TCR beta libraries. PCR products were gel purified before sequencing. Under the source paper's analysis protocol: Across samples, 60 to 80 TRBV and 14 TRBJ segments were identified and used for gene usage analysis of CDR3 amino acid clonotypes. COPE and FqMerger were used to merge filtered high-quality paired reads into contigs. BLAST was used to align contigs to IMGT TRBV, TRBD and TRBJ reference genes, with CDR3 defined following IMGT. Highly expanded clones were defined as clonotypes with a frequency above 0.1%. Shannon entropy served as the measure of repertoire diversity, while the Gini coefficient captured V-J evenness. A clonotype was considered public if more than one individual shared it. TCRdb trimmed public reads at Q25 via fastp, called clones via MiXCR and kept in-frame beta chains. Every distinct CDR3 protein forms one entry, paired with its most common genes and DNA. The V and J calls were determined by TCRdb, not by the authors. The table for this sample lists some 470,000 distinct CDR3 sequences; roughly 21% of them were counted only once. The ten largest account for more than 6% of the sample.

The sample's time point label, decoded: persistent/refractory GD, antithyroid drugs over 5 years with positive TRAb. RNA was extracted from PBMCs in TRIzol for both TCR sequencing and RNA sequencing. The diagnosis of Graves' disease was made according to American Thyroid Association guidelines. Recruitment of patients was carried out at an endocrinology department in Xi'an, China. Each patient gave roughly 10 milliliters of peripheral blood, collected in an EDTA anticoagulant tube. Ficoll Paque Plus density gradient separation was used to isolate PBMCs, and no additional T cell sorting was done. An Agilent 2100 Bioanalyzer and agarose gel were used to assess RNA quality, and a NanoDrop 2000 was used to measure RNA concentration. CDR1 and CDR2 are drawn from the germline V gene (reference sequence): SGHKS, YYEKEE. The CDR3 is made up of 13 amino acids, end residues included. Only the CDR3 part of the read is kept: 39 bases, read in frame from the first base. Deletion took 0 bases off V and 6 bases off J, with a span of 9 bases between the germline ends.

The receptor comes from a female donor with Graves disease. The material sequenced was peripheral blood mononuclear cells (PBMCs), taken when the disease was refractory, from a patient treated with antithyroid drugs. This sequence uses TRBV5-5 and TRBJ1-2; the D gene is perhaps TRBD1, on 6 matching bases. The DNA sequence is given as TGTGCCAGCAGCTTGGGACAGGCAAATGGCTACACCCTC. It encodes CASSLGQANGYTL.